A single sample gave rise to the 6 T cell receptor beta chains below, sequenced in a study of blood T cell repertoires in COVID-19. Data came from immunoSEQ multiplex PCR; TCRdb stores just in-frame clones and leaves some out. The data hold some 170,000 clones, with more than 85% observed a single time. Input material: PBMCs or T cells enriched from blood (not recorded which). Receptors were obtained from a human donor with acute COVID-19. The donor label of this sample is uncertain.

The chain combines TRBV2 with TRBJ2-7, with 7 nucleotides matching TRBD2. The CDR3 totals 14 residues. The V segment lost 5 bases and the J segment 2 bases; nucleotides outside the gene matches: 6. Germline V lookup: CDR1 SNHLY, CDR2 FYNNEI. CDR3 sequence: CASSLPAGTYEQYF. As DNA, the CDR3 is TGTGCCAGCAGTTTACCAGCGGGAACCTACGAGCAGTACTTC.

V gene TRBV7-9 combines with J gene TRBJ2-3; 11 nucleotides line up with TRBD1. The CDR3 runs to 18 residues. The trim removed 3 bases at V and 5 bases at J, leaving 13 bases unmatched. The germline CDR1 and CDR2 sequences are SEHNR and FQNEAQ (reference sequence). The CDR3 loop reads CASSFPGQGAAPLDTQYF. CDR3 DNA sequence: TGTGCCAGCAGCTTTCCAGGACAGGGGGCAGCCCCGCTAGATACGCAGTATTTT.

V and J are TRBV25-1 and TRBJ2-1; 7 bases map to TRBD2. The CDR3 totals 14 residues. In germline, CDR1 is MGHDK, CDR2 SYGVNS. Trimming removed 4 bases from V and 7 bases from J; junction bases left unmatched: 7. CDR3 sequence reads: CASSGGGLSNEQFF. In DNA, the CDR3 is TGTGCCAGCAGTGGGGGAGGGCTGTCAAATGAGCAGTTCTTC. Supplemented by reference TRBV25-1 and TRBJ2-1, the full variable domain reads EADIYQTPRYLVIGTGKKITLECSQTMGHDKMYWYQQDPGMELHLIHYSYGVNSTEKGDLSSESTVSRIRTEHFPLTLESARPSHTSQYLCASSGGGLSNEQFFGPGTRLTVL.

V usage is TRBV10-3 and J usage is TRBJ1-2; 7 bases are shared with TRBD1. The CDR3 runs 15 residues. The junction had 3 bases not matched to a gene; V was cut back by 0 bases and J by 2 bases. Per germline, CDR1 ENHRY and CDR2 SYGVKD. CDR3 in amino acids: CAISESGRGNYGYTF. Written as DNA, the CDR3 is TGTGCCATCAGTGAGTCGGGCAGGGGGAACTATGGCTACACCTTC.

The gene calls are TRBV3-1 (or the pseudogene TRBV3-2) and TRBJ1-2; D gene ambiguous. Germline lookup yields CDR1 LGHDT and CDR2 YNNKEL (reference sequence). This CDR3 comprises 13 residues. Trimming took 2 bases from V and 11 from J, leaving 15 bases between them. The CDR3 spells CASSQSRGSGYTF. The DNA for the CDR3 is TGTGCCAGCAGCCAATCACGCGGATCGGGTTACACCTTC.

The chain employs TRBV19 and TRBJ1-5, with a possible D match to TRBD1 (5 bases). CDR1 and CDR2 (germline): LNHDA, SQIVND (reference sequence). CDR3 size: 14 residues. V lost 1 base and J lost 3, with 7 bases in between. The CDR3 loop is CASSIAGDNQPQHF. CDR3 nucleotides: TGTGCCAGTAGTATAGCGGGGGACAATCAGCCCCAGCATTTT.